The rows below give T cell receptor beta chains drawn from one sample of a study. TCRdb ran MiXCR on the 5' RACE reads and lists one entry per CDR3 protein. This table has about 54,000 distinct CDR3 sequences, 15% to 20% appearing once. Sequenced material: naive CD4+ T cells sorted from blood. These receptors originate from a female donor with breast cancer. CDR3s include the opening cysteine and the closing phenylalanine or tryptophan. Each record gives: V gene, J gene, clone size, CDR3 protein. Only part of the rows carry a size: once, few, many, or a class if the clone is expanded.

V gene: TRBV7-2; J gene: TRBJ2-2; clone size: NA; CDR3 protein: CASSQMAGNTGELFF
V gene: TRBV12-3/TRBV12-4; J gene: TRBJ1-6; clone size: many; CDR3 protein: CASSFSNSPLHF
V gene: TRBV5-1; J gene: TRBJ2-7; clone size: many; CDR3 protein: CASRIAGVDEQYF
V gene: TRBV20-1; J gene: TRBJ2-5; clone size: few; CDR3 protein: CSDRGRTSGWRETQYF
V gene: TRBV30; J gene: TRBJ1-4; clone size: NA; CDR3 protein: CAWRARDRAEKLFF
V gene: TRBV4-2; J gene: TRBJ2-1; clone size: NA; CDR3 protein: CASSLSGTGTYNEQFF
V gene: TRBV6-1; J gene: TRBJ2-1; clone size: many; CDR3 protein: CASSEVSSYNEQFF
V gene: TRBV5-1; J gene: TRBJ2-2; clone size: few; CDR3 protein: CASSLQTNTGELFF
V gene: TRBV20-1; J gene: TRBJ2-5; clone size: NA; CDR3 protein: CSARVPSLETQYF
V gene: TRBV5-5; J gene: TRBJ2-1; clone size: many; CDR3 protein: CASSLLGGKNEQFF
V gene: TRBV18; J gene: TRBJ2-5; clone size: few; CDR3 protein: CASSPTAISGGQETQYF
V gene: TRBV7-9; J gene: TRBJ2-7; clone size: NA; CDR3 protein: CASSLFQGSEQYF
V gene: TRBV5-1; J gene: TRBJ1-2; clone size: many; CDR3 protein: CASSLTTTGFYGYTF
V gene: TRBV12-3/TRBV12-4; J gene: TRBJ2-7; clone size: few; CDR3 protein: CASSFAGGPYEQYF
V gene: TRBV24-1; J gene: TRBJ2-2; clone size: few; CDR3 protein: CATRTVTGELFF
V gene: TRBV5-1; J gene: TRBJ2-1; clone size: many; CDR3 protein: CASRPKTSGSDEQFF
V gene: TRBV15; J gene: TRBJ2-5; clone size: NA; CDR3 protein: CATSRDEGSQETQYF
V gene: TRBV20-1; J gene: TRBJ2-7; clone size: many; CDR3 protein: CSAPRGISYEQYF
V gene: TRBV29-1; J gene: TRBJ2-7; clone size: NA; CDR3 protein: CSVARTHNAYEQYF
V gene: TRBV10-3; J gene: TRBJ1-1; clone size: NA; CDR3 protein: CAISSREKAFF
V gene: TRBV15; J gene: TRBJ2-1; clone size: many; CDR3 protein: CATSRGNNEQFF
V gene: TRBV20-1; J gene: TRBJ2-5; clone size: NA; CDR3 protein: CSARLAGETRYF
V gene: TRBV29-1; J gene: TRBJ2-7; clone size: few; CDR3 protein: CSVEVQGTDYEQYF
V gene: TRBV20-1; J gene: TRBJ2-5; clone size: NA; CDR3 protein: CSASSARDQETQYF
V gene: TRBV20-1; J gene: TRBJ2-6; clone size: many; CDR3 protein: CSARTGAGANVLTF
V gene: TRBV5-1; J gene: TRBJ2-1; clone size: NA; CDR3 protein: CASSLALAGGSKFF